This entry lists 21 T cell receptor beta chains sequenced from one sample in a study of cytomegalovirus exposure and HLA in healthy donors. It was with 60 Vbeta and 13 Jbeta primers that the PCR ran. Sequenced by immunoSEQ multiplex PCR; TCRdb stores in-frame clones only, minus some. The sample includes approximately 97,000 clones, around four fifths seen only once; the top ten take roughly 3.9%. The sample comprised PBMCs. Every receptor here comes from a woman between 35 and 50 years old in good health and CMV-seropositive.

V usage is TRBV6-5 and J usage is TRBJ2-3, with 8 bases matching TRBD1. V trimming: 10 bases; J trimming: 5 bases; junction bases outside the gene matches: 5. Germline V gene data show CDR1 as MNHEY and CDR2 as SVGAGI. This CDR3 has 12 residues. The CDR3, as DNA: TGTGCCACCCAGGGGGCTAGAGATACGCAGTATTTT. It is translated as CATQGARDTQYF.

V is TRBV29-1 and J is TRBJ2-2, with no clear D. CDR3 size: 12 residues. V lost 7 bases and J 3 bases, leaving 9 bases between the germline ends. CDR1 and CDR2 from the germline V gene are SQVTM and ANQGSEA. The CDR3 region is CSAREHTGELFF. CDR3 coding DNA: TGCAGCGCGCGAGAACACACCGGGGAGCTGTTTTTT.

The chain has TRBV5-1 and TRBJ2-1; the match to TRBD2 covers 8 bases. V was pared by 4 bases and J by 7 bases, with 7 bases of the junction left unmatched. Looked up from germline, CDR1 is SGHRS and CDR2 is YFSETQ. The CDR3 loop spans 14 amino acids. This CDR3 is CASSKGTRGNEQFF. The CDR3 nucleotides are TGCGCCAGCAGCAAAGGGACTAGGGGAAATGAGCAGTTCTTC.

This clone was picked up a small number of times. This CDR3 is CASSFLGGATNSGELFF. Written as DNA, the CDR3 is TGTGCCAGCAGTTTCCTCGGCGGCGCCACCAATTCCGGGGAGCTGTTTTTT. The rearrangement joins TRBV27 to TRBJ2-2; D call uncertain. This CDR3 is 17 amino acids long. Germline V gene lookup returns CDR1 MNHEY and CDR2 SMNVEV (reference sequence). The V end was cut by 3 bases, the J end by 6 bases, with 20 bases between.

This sequence joins TRBV19 and TRBJ2-1; tentative D call: TRBD2 (5 bases). Trimming shortened V by 5 bases and J by 10 bases, and 6 bases separated the two germline ends. The V gene's germline CDR1 is LNHDA and CDR2 SQIVND (reference sequence). The CDR3 spans 10 residues. CDR3 in DNA: TGTGCCAGTAGTTCGGGGGAGCAGTTCTTC. Protein: CASSSGEQFF.

The V and J genes are TRBV19 and TRBJ2-1; 7 bases match TRBD1. From germline, CDR1 is LNHDA and CDR2 SQIVND (reference sequence). CDR3 size: 15 residues. With V trimmed by 7 bases and J by 3 bases, 9 bases remained unmatched. CDR3 protein: CASTTPRDSYNEQFF. In nucleotides, the CDR3 is TGTGCCAGTACTACCCCCCGGGACAGCTACAATGAGCAGTTCTTC.

The chain recombines TRBV7-9 with TRBJ2-7; 9 bases align to TRBD1. V was pared by 8 bases and J by 7 bases, with 9 bases of the junction left unmatched. Germline V CDR1 and CDR2: SEHNR, FQNEAQ (reference sequence). This CDR3 contains 13 residues. In DNA, the CDR3 is TGTGCCAGCGGGGGACAGGGACCCCTAGAGCAGTACTTC. Its protein is CASGGQGPLEQYF.

The V and J genes are TRBV29-1 and TRBJ1-1; D unresolved. Germline CDR1 SQVTM, CDR2 ANQGSEA. V was pared by 3 bases and J by 0 bases, with 8 bases between. This CDR3 spans 13 amino acids. CDR3 residues: CSVDEGMNTEAFF. DNA of the CDR3: TGCAGCGTTGACGAGGGCATGAACACTGAAGCTTTCTTT.

This clone was seen just once. The chain has TRBV15 and TRBJ2-7, with D uncertain. Germline-derived CDR1 and CDR2 are LNHNV and YYDKDF (reference sequence). The CDR3 loop spans 11 amino acids. Between the trimmed V and J ends, which lost 5 bases and 2 bases, there was a span of 4 bases. CDR3 amino acids: CATSGPYEQYF. In nucleotides, the CDR3 is TGTGCCACCAGCGGCCCCTACGAGCAGTACTTC.

The J gene is TRBJ1-3, the V gene TRBV5-6; TRBD1 aligns across 7 bases. CDR3 size: 15 residues. Unmatched junction bases numbered 4, after V lost 4 bases and J lost 0 bases. CDR1 and CDR2 from the germline V gene are SGHDT and YYEEEE. The CDR3: CASSKDRPSGNTIYF. The CDR3 DNA reads TGTGCCAGCAGCAAGGACAGGCCCTCTGGAAACACCATATATTTT.

The V call is TRBV5-4, the J call TRBJ1-1, with TRBD1 matching 10 bases. Germline CDR1 reads SGHNT; CDR2 reads YYREEE (reference sequence). The CDR3 runs to 16 residues. V was clipped by 0 bases and J by 3 bases; unmatched bases: 5. The DNA of the CDR3 is TGTGCCAGCAGCTTGGCCGGGGGACAGGGGTACACTGAAGCTTTCTTT. Translated: CASSLAGGQGYTEAFF.

The chain has TRBV5-6 and TRBJ2-7; 11 nucleotides agree with TRBD2. Germline-derived CDR1 and CDR2 are SGHDT and YYEEEE. V shed 4 bases and J 3 bases; nucleotides not matched to a gene: 6. This CDR3 is 15 amino acids long. CDR3 DNA sequence: TGTGCCAGCAGCGGGACCGGGACTAGCGGCTACGAGCAGTACTTC. This sequence encodes CASSGTGTSGYEQYF.

The sample holds one count of this clone. The rearrangement joins TRBV2 to TRBJ2-7, with D possibly TRBD2 on 5 matching bases. The germline CDR1 and CDR2 sequences are SNHLY and FYNNEI. The CDR3 contains 14 residues. Deletions cut 1 base from V and 6 bases from J, with 13 bases between. The CDR3 DNA reads TGTGCCAGCAGTGAAGGGGCACTAGTCAGCGAGCAGTACTTC. Translating gives CASSEGALVSEQYF.

This clone turned up a few times. The V call is TRBV4-1, the J call TRBJ1-4; perhaps TRBD1 as D (6 bases). V was trimmed by 0 bases and J by 2 bases, leaving 10 bases between them. The CDR3 extends over 16 amino acids. From germline, CDR1 is MGHRA and CDR2 YSYEKL. In DNA form, the CDR3 reads TGCGCCAGCAGCCAAGAATATAGGGGGACTAATGAAAAACTGTTTTTT. This sequence encodes CASSQEYRGTNEKLFF.

About this clone: One junction end disagrees with the germline gene, perhaps due to a read error. This sequence joins TRBV7-9 and TRBJ2-1; tentative D call: TRBD1 (6 bases). This CDR3 contains 15 residues. Germline CDR1 is SEHNR and CDR2 is FQNEAQ (reference sequence). CDR3 region: CSSSFVAGDMGEQFF. CDR3 sequence (DNA): TGTTCCAGCAGCTTCGTTGCAGGGGATATGGGTGAGCAGTTCTTC.

The V call is TRBV14, the J call TRBJ2-7; TRBD1 aligns across 11 bases. J was trimmed by 2 bases and V by 0 bases; bases with no gene match: 3. The CDR3 is 16 amino acids. Germline values: CDR1 SGHDN, CDR2 FVKESK. The CDR3 sequence: CASSQDPGQGAYEQYF. Written as DNA, the CDR3 is TGTGCCAGCAGCCAAGATCCGGGACAGGGGGCCTACGAGCAGTACTTC.

V and J are TRBV28 and TRBJ2-3; 14 bases are shared with TRBD2. The CDR3 has 16 residues. The junction had 6 bases not matched to a gene; V was cut back by 5 bases and J by 5 bases. The germline V gene encodes CDR1 MDHEN and CDR2 SYDVKM. The DNA of the CDR3 is TGTGCCAGCAGTCGAGTGGGACTAGCGGGAGTAGATACGCAGTATTTT. Translated: CASSRVGLAGVDTQYF.

The genes are TRBV4-1 and TRBJ1-4; 8 nucleotides line up with TRBD1. The CDR3 totals 15 residues. Germline V gene sequence: CDR1 MGHRA, CDR2 YSYEKL. The ends lost 1 base at V and 3 bases at J; junction bases unmatched: 1. The CDR3 DNA follows: TGCGCCAGCAGCCAAGTGGACAGGGCTAATGAAAAACTGTTTTTT. This translates into CASSQVDRANEKLFF.

The CDR3 DNA reads as TGTGCCAGTAGTATCGGTGACAGGGGGCAAGCTTTCTTT. It encodes CASSIGDRGQAFF. The J gene is TRBJ1-1, the V gene TRBV19; TRBD1 agrees at 10 bases. V trimming: 3 bases; J trimming: 9 bases; junction bases outside the gene matches: 4. CDR3 size: 13 residues. Germline CDR1 LNHDA, CDR2 SQIVND (reference sequence).

This sequence joins TRBV6-1 and TRBJ1-5, with 8 bases identical to TRBD1. Germline lookup yields CDR1 MNHNS and CDR2 SASEGT. Trimming removed 4 bases from V and 6 bases from J; junction bases left unmatched: 5. The CDR3 length is 14 residues. DNA for the CDR3: TGTGCCAGCAGTGCCGCAGGGACAGGTCAGCCCCAGCATTTT. It specifies CASSAAGTGQPQHF.

J is TRBJ2-7 and V is TRBV18; TRBD1 matches 7 bases. The CDR3 contains 15 residues. The germline V gene has CDR1 KGHSH and CDR2 LQKENI. The V and J ends lost 0 bases and 4 bases, in that order; junction bases with no gene match: 6. CDR3 in amino acids: CASSPPTGNPYEQYF. The CDR3 nucleotides are TGTGCCAGCTCACCACCGACAGGGAACCCGTACGAGCAGTACTTC.